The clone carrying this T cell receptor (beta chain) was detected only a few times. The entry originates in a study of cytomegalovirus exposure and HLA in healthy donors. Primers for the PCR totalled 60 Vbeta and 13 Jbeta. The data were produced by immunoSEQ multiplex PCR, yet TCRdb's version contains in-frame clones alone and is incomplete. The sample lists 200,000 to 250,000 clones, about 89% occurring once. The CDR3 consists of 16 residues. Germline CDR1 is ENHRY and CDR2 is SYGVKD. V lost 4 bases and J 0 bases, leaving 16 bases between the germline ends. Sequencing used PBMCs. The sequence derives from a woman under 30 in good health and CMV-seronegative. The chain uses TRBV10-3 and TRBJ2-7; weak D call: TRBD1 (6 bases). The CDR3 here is CAISGLGARSSYEQYF. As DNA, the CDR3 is TGTGCCATCAGTGGACTGGGGGCGAGGAGCTCCTACGAGCAGTACTTC.